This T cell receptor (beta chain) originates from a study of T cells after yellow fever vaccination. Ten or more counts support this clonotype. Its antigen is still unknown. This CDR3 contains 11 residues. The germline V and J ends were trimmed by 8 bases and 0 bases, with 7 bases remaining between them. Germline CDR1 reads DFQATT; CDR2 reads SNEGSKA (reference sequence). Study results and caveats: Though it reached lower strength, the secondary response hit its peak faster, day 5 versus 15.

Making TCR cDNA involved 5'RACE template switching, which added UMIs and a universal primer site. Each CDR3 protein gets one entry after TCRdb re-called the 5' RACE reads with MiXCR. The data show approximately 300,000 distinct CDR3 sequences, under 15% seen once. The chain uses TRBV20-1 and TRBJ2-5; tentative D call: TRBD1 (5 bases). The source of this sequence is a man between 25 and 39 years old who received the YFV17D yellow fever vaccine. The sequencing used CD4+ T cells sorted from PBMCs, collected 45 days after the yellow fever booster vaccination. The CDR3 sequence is CSRQYQETQYF. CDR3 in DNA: TGCAGTAGACAGTACCAAGAGACCCAGTACTTC.